A single sample gave rise to the 26 T cell receptor beta chains below, sequenced in a study of T cell responses to AZD1222 COVID-19 vaccine listed by TCRdb under 2021. Library method: the immunoSEQ multiplex PCR assay. The table comes from immuneACCESS by way of TCRdb, which keeps in-frame sequences with V and J called. Part of the clones is missing from these tables; in studies checked, under half for an unresolved V gene and the rest for unknown reasons. In all, the sample holds some 170,000 clones, and roughly 91% of those were seen once. Jointly, the top ten make up under 2% of the sample. Taken with the paper, the label for time point translates to: baseline before first vaccination. The specimen was peripheral blood, collected on day 0 of AZD1222 vaccination. Every receptor here comes from an adult in good health.

The genes are TRBV2 and TRBJ1-4, with 7 bases fitting TRBD1. The CDR3 extends over 15 amino acids. Trimming at V came to 6 bases and at J to 5 bases, leaving 9 bases not matched to a gene. Germline lookup yields CDR1 SNHLY and CDR2 FYNNEI. The CDR3 nucleotides are TGTGCCAGCAGCCCTTCCGGGACAGCGAATGAAAAACTGTTTTTT. Amino acids: CASSPSGTANEKLFF.

The chain is built from TRBV6-5 and TRBJ1-2; tentatively, D is TRBD1 (6 bases). The CDR3 length is 14 residues. The V end was cut by 0 bases, the J end by 2 bases, with 7 bases between. In germline, CDR1 is MNHEY, CDR2 SVGAGI. CDR3 sequence: CASSYSTGNYGYTF. The CDR3 DNA reads TGTGCCAGCAGTTACTCCACAGGGAACTATGGCTACACCTTC.

The chain joins TRBV7-9 to TRBJ1-4; no clear D gene. V was shortened by 5 bases and J by 8 bases, with 9 bases between the two germline ends. CDR1 SEHNR and CDR2 FQNEAQ come from the germline V gene (reference sequence). The CDR3 covers 12 residues. The CDR3 protein is CASSVAQEKLFF. Here the CDR3 DNA reads TGTGCCAGCAGCGTGGCCCAGGAAAAACTGTTTTTT.

In its sample, this clone was seen once. V gene TRBV6-6 combines with J gene TRBJ1-3; maybe TRBD1 (5 bases). Germline-derived CDR1 and CDR2 are MNHNY and SVGAGI (reference sequence). V shed 2 bases and J shed 2 bases, with 10 bases lying between them. This CDR3 is 15 amino acids long. The CDR3 here is CASSYVGGTGNTIYF. Written as DNA, the CDR3 is TGTGCCAGCAGTTACGTCGGGGGTACTGGAAACACCATATATTTT.

The chain has TRBV11-2 and TRBJ2-3; no definite D call. Deletions cut 7 bases from V and 9 bases from J, with 11 bases between. CDR3 length: 11 amino acids. CDR1 is SGHAT and CDR2 is FQNNGV in the germline V gene. Written as DNA, the CDR3 is TGTGCCAGCACCTCGCTTAGCACGCAGTATTTT. Its translation: CASTSLSTQYF. Based on the CDR3 plus reference TRBV11-2 and TRBJ2-3, the full variable domain is EAGVAQSPRYKIIEKRQSVAFWCNPISGHATLYWYQQILGQGPKLLIQFQNNGVVDDSQLPKDRFSAERLKGVDSTLKIQPAKLEDSAVYLCASTSLSTQYFGPGTRLTVL.

CDR3 nucleotide sequence: TGTGCCAGCAGGACTCAGGCCAACGTCCTGACTTTC. It encodes CASRTQANVLTF. The chain has TRBV28 and TRBJ2-6; D call uncertain. The V and J ends lost 6 bases and 6 bases respectively, with 6 bases between them. Germline CDR1 is MDHEN and CDR2 is SYDVKM. The CDR3 consists of 12 residues.

The chain has TRBV7-9 and TRBJ1-5; no definite D call. The germline gives CDR1 SEHNR, CDR2 FQNEAQ (reference sequence). CDR3 length equals 14 residues. Trimming took 4 bases from V and 3 from J, leaving 10 bases between them. The CDR3 nucleotides are TGTGCCAGCAGCTGGGAGGGTCCCAATCAGCCCCAGCATTTT. Translation: CASSWEGPNQPQHF.

V is TRBV28 and J is TRBJ1-3; D is ambiguous. The CDR3 spans 14 residues. The germline gives CDR1 MDHEN, CDR2 SYDVKM. V was cut by 2 bases and J by 7 bases, with 12 bases left in between. CDR3 residues: CASSLTGTGNTIYF. The CDR3 nucleotides are TGTGCCAGCAGTTTAACGGGTACCGGCAACACCATATATTTT.

The V call is TRBV19, the J call TRBJ1-1, with 9 nucleotides matching TRBD1. The CDR3 sequence is 15 residues long. V was clipped by 2 bases and J by 5 bases; unmatched bases: 6. The V gene's germline CDR1 is LNHDA and CDR2 SQIVND (reference sequence). The CDR3 sequence is CASSIPGTGRTEAFF. The CDR3 DNA reads as TGTGCCAGTAGTATACCCGGGACAGGGAGGACTGAAGCTTTCTTT.

The V and J genes are TRBV6-5 and TRBJ2-7; D is unresolved. The CDR3 length is 14 residues. Trimming removed 2 bases at V and 3 bases at J, with 11 bases between. CDR1 and CDR2 from the germline V gene are MNHEY and SVGAGI. The CDR3 reads CASSYRQRFYEQYF. The CDR3 coding sequence is TGTGCCAGCAGTTACAGGCAGAGATTCTACGAGCAGTACTTC.

CDR3 coding DNA: TGTGCCAGCAGCTTATCAGTGAACACTGAAGCTTTCTTT. It codes for CASSLSVNTEAFF. The chain uses TRBV7-9 and TRBJ1-1; D is ambiguous. From germline, CDR1 is SEHNR and CDR2 FQNEAQ (reference sequence). The length of the CDR3 is 13 residues. V gave up 2 bases and J gave up 0 bases, with 4 bases separating them.

V and J are TRBV27 and TRBJ1-5; D not certain. The CDR3 extends over 12 amino acids. Deletions cut 2 bases from V and 7 bases from J, with 6 bases between. Germline V gene sequence: CDR1 MNHEY, CDR2 SMNVEV (reference sequence). The CDR3 sequence: CASSLPGQPQHF. The CDR3 nucleotides are TGTGCCAGCAGTTTACCGGGGCAGCCCCAGCATTTT.

The CDR3 is CASSYWGQGNGYGYTF. The CDR3 DNA is TGTGCCAGCAGTTACTGGGGCCAGGGGAACGGATATGGCTACACCTTC. The chain combines TRBV6-5 with TRBJ1-2; D is possibly TRBD1 (6 bases). Germline V gene sequence: CDR1 MNHEY, CDR2 SVGAGI. The CDR3 consists of 16 residues. Trimming took 1 base from V and 5 from J, leaving 17 bases between them.

V is TRBV5-4 and J is TRBJ2-7; TRBD2 matches 13 bases. V was pared by 3 bases and J by 2 bases, with 8 bases of the junction left unmatched. Germline CDR1 SGHNT, CDR2 YYREEE (reference sequence). The CDR3 totals 17 residues. The CDR3: CASSSYILAGGTYEQYF. CDR3 DNA sequence: TGTGCCAGCAGCTCCTATATACTAGCGGGAGGGACCTACGAGCAGTACTTC.

This clone appeared a single time. V is TRBV30 and J is TRBJ2-7; D gene ambiguous. The CDR3 runs to 11 residues. Germline V gives CDR1 GTSNPN, CDR2 SVGIG (reference sequence). V was pared by 5 bases and J by 7 bases, with 12 bases between. CDR3 DNA: TGTGCCTGGGGCGAGCTGGAGGAGCAGTACTTC. Its translation: CAWGELEEQYF. Combining the CDR3 with reference TRBV30 and TRBJ2-7 gives the whole variable domain SQTIHQWPATLVQPVGSPLSLECTVEGTSNPNLYWYRQAAGRGLQLLFYSVGIGQISSEVPQNLSASRPQDRQFILSSKKLLLSDSGFYLCAWGELEEQYFGPGTRLTVT.

J is TRBJ2-6 and V is TRBV28; TRBD1 agrees at 10 bases. Germline V gives CDR1 MDHEN, CDR2 SYDVKM. This CDR3 contains 18 residues. Losses at the gene ends were 5 bases for V and 1 base for J; bases not matched to a gene: 8. Here the CDR3 DNA reads TGTGCCAGCAGTCTCACTTCGGGACAGGGGTCTGGGGCCAACGTCCTGACTTTC. This translates into CASSLTSGQGSGANVLTF.

This sequence joins TRBV14 and TRBJ2-3; 11 nucleotides align to TRBD2. Germline values: CDR1 SGHDN, CDR2 FVKESK. CDR3 length: 15 residues. Losses at the gene ends were 3 bases for V and 1 base for J; bases not matched to a gene: 0. CDR3 amino acids: CASSHSGRGTDTQYF. In DNA, the CDR3 is TGTGCCAGCAGCCATAGCGGGAGGGGCACAGATACGCAGTATTTT.

This chain links TRBV11-1 with TRBJ1-3; D not certain. Germline V gene data show CDR1 as SGHAT and CDR2 as FQDESV (reference sequence). Trimming pared 5 bases from V and 2 bases from J, leaving 13 bases between. The CDR3 is 15 residues long. The CDR3: CASSRLDSTGNTIYF. The DNA for the CDR3 is TGTGCCAGCAGCCGCCTGGACTCTACTGGAAACACCATATATTTT.

The V gene is TRBV30, the J gene TRBJ1-6; no firm D call. The germline V gene encodes CDR1 GTSNPN and CDR2 SVGIG (reference sequence). This CDR3 is 14 amino acids long. The ends were cut back, 0 bases at V and 9 bases at J, with 12 bases in the middle. The CDR3 DNA sequence: TGTGCCTGGAGTGTTGAGGGCATAGGTTCACCCCTCCACTTT. This sequence encodes CAWSVEGIGSPLHF.

The chain couples TRBV28 to TRBJ1-2; TRBD1 matches 8 bases. This CDR3 contains 17 residues. The germline V gene has CDR1 MDHEN and CDR2 SYDVKM. Unmatched junction bases numbered 13, after V lost 6 bases and J lost 1 base. The chain's CDR3 is CASRGTGILLLNYGYTF. CDR3 in DNA: TGTGCCAGCAGGGGGACAGGAATTCTGCTCCTTAACTATGGCTACACCTTC.

The chain recombines TRBV6-2 or TRBV6-3 with TRBJ1-1; no clear D. Trimming removed 5 bases at V and 4 bases at J, with 11 bases between. The germline gives CDR1 MNHEY, CDR2 SVGEGT. The CDR3 has 13 residues. The CDR3 bases are TGTGCCAGCAGTCCCAGAGTAACCACTGAAGCTTTCTTT. Protein product: CASSPRVTTEAFF.

This CDR3 is CASSSGPGSLEQYF. DNA for the CDR3: TGCGCCAGCAGCTCGGGACCAGGGAGCCTCGAGCAGTACTTC. The chain employs TRBV5-1 and TRBJ2-7; D tentatively fits TRBD1 or TRBD2 (5 bases each). V lost 3 bases and J lost 6, with 16 bases in between. The CDR3 sequence is 14 residues long. The germline V gene has CDR1 SGHRS and CDR2 YFSETQ. Variable domain in full (rest from reference TRBV5-1 and TRBJ2-7): KAGVTQTPRYLIKTRGQQVTLSCSPISGHRSVSWYQQTPGQGLQFLFEYFSETQRNKGNFPGRFSGRQFSNSRSEMNVSTLELGDSALYLCASSSGPGSLEQYFGPGTRLTVT.

This sequence joins TRBV6-1 and TRBJ1-5, with 10 bases matching TRBD1. The germline V gene has CDR1 MNHNS and CDR2 SASEGT. Trimming removed 4 bases from V and 0 bases from J; junction bases left unmatched: 3. The CDR3 sequence is 16 residues long. This CDR3 is CASSGTGGYSNQPQHF. Written as DNA, the CDR3 is TGTGCCAGCAGTGGGACAGGGGGTTATAGCAATCAGCCCCAGCATTTT.

J is TRBJ1-5 and V is TRBV6-2 or TRBV6-3; 7 bases map to TRBD1. Germline V gives CDR1 MNHEY, CDR2 SVGEGT. The CDR3 is 14 residues long. With 2 bases clipped from V and 6 bases from J, the junction kept 4 bases outside the gene matches. The CDR3 region has the DNA TGTGCCAGCAGTTACATAGGGGGCACTCAGCCCCAGCATTTT. It translates to CASSYIGGTQPQHF.

V is TRBV6-5 and J is TRBJ2-5; D is possibly TRBD2 (6 bases). Trimming took 1 base from V and 5 from J, leaving 8 bases between them. The length of the CDR3 is 13 residues. Germline V CDR1 and CDR2: MNHEY, SVGAGI. CDR3 in amino acids: CASSYFRGETQYF. In DNA form, the CDR3 reads TGTGCCAGCAGTTACTTTCGGGGGGAGACCCAGTACTTC.

The chain combines TRBV27 with TRBJ1-6; D gene ambiguous. Germline V gene sequence: CDR1 MNHEY, CDR2 SMNVEV (reference sequence). The V end was cut by 2 bases, the J end by 6 bases, with 11 bases between. The CDR3 totals 15 residues. The CDR3, as DNA: TGTGCCAGCAGTTTAGACATCGCTGTTAATTCACCCCTCCACTTT. It codes for CASSLDIAVNSPLHF.